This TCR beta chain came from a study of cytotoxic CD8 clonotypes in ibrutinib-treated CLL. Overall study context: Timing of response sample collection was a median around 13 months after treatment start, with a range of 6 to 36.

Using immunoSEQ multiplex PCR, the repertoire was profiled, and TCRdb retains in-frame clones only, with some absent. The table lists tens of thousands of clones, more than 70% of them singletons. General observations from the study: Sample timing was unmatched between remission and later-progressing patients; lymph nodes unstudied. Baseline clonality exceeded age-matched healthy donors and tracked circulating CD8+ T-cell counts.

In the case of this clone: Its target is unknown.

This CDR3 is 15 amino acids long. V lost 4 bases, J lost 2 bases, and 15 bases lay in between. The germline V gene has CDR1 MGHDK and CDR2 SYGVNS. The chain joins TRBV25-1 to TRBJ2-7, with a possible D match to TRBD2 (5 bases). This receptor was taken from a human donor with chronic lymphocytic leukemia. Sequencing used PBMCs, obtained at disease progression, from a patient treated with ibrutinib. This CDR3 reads CASSVEGGRTYEQYF. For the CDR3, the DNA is TGTGCCAGCAGTGTTGAGGGCGGGCGAACCTACGAGCAGTACTTC.